These T cell receptor beta chains were read from a single sample in a study of CD8+ T cells in alopecia areata. Using immunoSEQ multiplex PCR, the repertoire was profiled, and TCRdb retains in-frame clones only, with some absent. The sample yields 150,000 or so clones, 54% seen once. The sequencing here drew on CD8+ T cells sorted from blood, taken at week 4, from a patient treated with tofacitinib. The receptors come from a human donor with alopecia areata. Each CDR3 is given with its conserved first and last residue. Fields, in order: V gene, clone size, D gene, J gene, CDR3 DNA, CDR3 protein. The D gene is left open where the match is weak. Clone size is shown for a subset of rows, as once, few, many or a class of expanded clone.

TRBV7-9	-	-	TRBJ1-6	TGTGCCAGCAGCTTAGGTTCGGGGGGTAATTCACCCCTCCACTTT	CASSLGSGGNSPLHF
TRBV11-2	few	-	TRBJ2-7	TGTGCCAGCAGCTTATTTGGGCCAGGATCCTACGAGCAGTACTTC	CASSLFGPGSYEQYF
TRBV30	-	-	TRBJ1-6	TGTGCCTGGAGTGTACTCGGGGGGTCACCCCTCCACTTT	CAWSVLGGSPLHF
TRBV18	-	-	TRBJ2-6	TGTGCCAGCTCACCACAGGGTAATTCTGGGGCCAACGTCCTGACTTTC	CASSPQGNSGANVLTF
TRBV25-1	few	-	TRBJ2-1	TGTGCCAGCAGCCCAGGGAATGAGCAGTTCTTC	CASSPGNEQFF
TRBV7-8	-	TRBD2	TRBJ2-5	TGTGCCAGCAGCTTACAAACTAGCGCCCCCCACTTC	CASSLQTSAPHF
TRBV29-1	few	TRBD1	TRBJ2-2	TGCAGCGTGGACAGGGGCACCGGGGAGCTGTTTTTT	CSVDRGTGELFF
TRBV19	few	TRBD1	TRBJ1-1	TGTGCCAGTACGGACAGGGACCGGCCGGGCACTGAAGCTTTCTTT	CASTDRDRPGTEAFF
TRBV10-3	few	-	TRBJ1-2	TGTGCCATCAGTGGGGTGGAGGGGCAACCATATGGCTACACCTTC	CAISGVEGQPYGYTF
TRBV5-6	-	-	TRBJ2-7	TGTGCCAGCAGCTCCATTCAGGGACTGGGCTACGAGCAGTACTTC	CASSSIQGLGYEQYF
TRBV7-8	once	-	TRBJ2-7	TGTGCCAGCACCGGGGACGGGAACTACGAGCAGTACTTC	CASTGDGNYEQYF
TRBV27	-	-	TRBJ1-1	TGTGCCAGCAGTACTCTGAAGGGGGTGGGGACTGAAGCTTTCTTT	CASSTLKGVGTEAFF
TRBV29-1	-	-	TRBJ1-4	TGCAGCGTTGAACCGGGGGAAGCCGCCTCCCTATCTACTAATGAAAAACTGTTTTTT	CSVEPGEAASLSTNEKLFF
TRBV30	few	TRBD1	TRBJ1-1	TGTGCCTGGAGCATAACAGGGGGCACTGAAGCTTTCTTT	CAWSITGGTEAFF
TRBV27	-	-	TRBJ2-2	TGTGCCAGCAGTTTATTAGTCCGGGGACGCACCGGGGAGCTGTTTTTT	CASSLLVRGRTGELFF
TRBV5-1	-	TRBD1	TRBJ2-3	TGCGCCAGCAGCTTGGTTGAGGACAGGTCCAGGTATACGCAGTATTTT	CASSLVEDRSRYTQYF
TRBV11-2	-	TRBD2	TRBJ2-3	TGTGCCAGCAGCCTTAGCGGGGGGAACACAGATACGCAGTATTTT	CASSLSGGNTDTQYF
TRBV30	-	-	TRBJ1-5	TGTGCCTGGAGTTCGACTCAAGAACGGGGTCAGCCCCAGCATTTT	CAWSSTQERGQPQHF
TRBV30	once	-	TRBJ2-7	TGTGCCTGGAGTACGGCTGTCTTGTATTCCGAGCAGTACTTC	CAWSTAVLYSEQYF
TRBV7-9	-	TRBD1	TRBJ1-1	TGTGCCAGCAGCCCGCCAGATGCCGGACAGGGTGAAACTGAAGCTTTCTTT	CASSPPDAGQGETEAFF
TRBV6-1	-	-	TRBJ2-1	TGTGCCAGCAGTGATCCTCCGGGTGAGCAGTTCTTC	CASSDPPGEQFF
TRBV30	-	-	TRBJ2-1	TGTGCCTGGACCGGGCCTAACAATGAGCAGTTCTTC	CAWTGPNNEQFF
TRBV5-4	few	TRBD1	TRBJ2-3	TGTGCCAGCAGTGCCGGGACAGGGGGCGCAGATACGCAGTATTTT	CASSAGTGGADTQYF
TRBV14	few	-	TRBJ1-2	TGTGCCAGCAGCCCGGGACCGAACTATGGCTACACCTTC	CASSPGPNYGYTF
TRBV6-6	-	-	TRBJ1-2	TGTGCCAGCAGTTACGTTCTGGCACCCCAGTATGGCTACACCTTC	CASSYVLAPQYGYTF
TRBV2	-	-	TRBJ2-1	TGTGCCAGCAGTGAGAAGGGCTCCTACAATGAGCAGTTCTTC	CASSEKGSYNEQFF
TRBV7-8	-	TRBD2	TRBJ2-5	TGTGCCAGCAACCTAGCGGGGGGGACTACCGGAGAGACCCAGTACTTC	CASNLAGGTTGETQYF
TRBV7-9	few	-	TRBJ2-2	TGTGCCAGCAGCTTAGCTTCCACCGGGGAGCTGTTTTTT	CASSLASTGELFF
TRBV4-3	-	TRBD1	TRBJ1-2	TGCGCCAGCAGCCAATACTGGACAGGCAACTATGGCTACACCTTC	CASSQYWTGNYGYTF
TRBV29-1	few	-	TRBJ1-1	TGCAGCGTTGGGTCAGGAGCATGGATGGAGGCCGCGAATGAAGCTTTCTTT	CSVGSGAWMEAANEAFF
TRBV30	-	-	TRBJ1-2	TGTGCCTGGAGTTCGGGCCCTTCTGCCTACACCTTC	CAWSSGPSAYTF
TRBV5-6	-	TRBD1	TRBJ2-6	TGTGCCAGCAGCTTTTCACTCACGACAGGGCCTGGGGCCAACGTCCTGACTTTC	CASSFSLTTGPGANVLTF
TRBV27	few	-	TRBJ1-5	TGTGCCAGCAGTTTAAACGGTCAGCCCCAGCATTTT	CASSLNGQPQHF
TRBV9	-	-	TRBJ2-3	TGTGCCAGCAGCCCCCGGACAGAAACAGATACGCAGTATTTT	CASSPRTETDTQYF
TRBV27	-	-	TRBJ1-1	TGTGCCAGCAGTTATACACCGAACACTGAAGCTTTCTTT	CASSYTPNTEAFF
TRBV2	once	-	TRBJ1-1	TGTGCCAGCAGACCAGATGAAGCTTTCTTT	CASRPDEAFF
TRBV30	few	-	TRBJ1-1	TGTGCCTGGAGTGTACTTGGTAGCACTGAAGCTTTCTTT	CAWSVLGSTEAFF
TRBV29-1	-	TRBD1	TRBJ1-3	TGCAGCGCGGGGGACAGGGGGAAAGGAAACACCATATATTTT	CSAGDRGKGNTIYF
TRBV27	-	TRBD2	TRBJ2-7	TGTGCCAGCAGTTTAAGCGGGGGCGAGCAGTACTTC	CASSLSGGEQYF
TRBV29-1	-	-	TRBJ2-1	TGCAGCGTTGGTAGGGGCGATGAGCAGTTCTTC	CSVGRGDEQFF
TRBV7-9	once	TRBD2	TRBJ2-5	TGTGCCAGCAGCCCCTCTAGCGGGGGTTCAGAGACCCAGTACTTC	CASSPSSGGSETQYF
TRBV30	few	-	TRBJ2-5	TGTGCCTGGAGTGTAACCTCCGAAGGGACCCAGTACTTC	CAWSVTSEGTQYF
TRBV13	-	-	TRBJ1-4	TGTGCCAGCAGCCTACAGGGATCTAATGAAAAACTGTTTTTT	CASSLQGSNEKLFF
TRBV30	-	TRBD1	TRBJ2-5	TGTGCCTGGAGGGCACCCGGGACAGGGGTTCAAGAGACCCAGTACTTC	CAWRAPGTGVQETQYF
TRBV11-2	-	-	TRBJ2-7	TGTGCCAGCGGCAACAGGGAGCTCACCTACGAGCAGTACTTC	CASGNRELTYEQYF
TRBV30	-	-	TRBJ2-3	TGTGCCTGGAGTGGAGTCGGAAGCACAGATACGCAGTATTTT	CAWSGVGSTDTQYF
TRBV2	-	-	TRBJ2-7	TGTGCCAGCAGTGAGGGACGCGAGCAGTACTTC	CASSEGREQYF
TRBV7-8	-	-	TRBJ1-5	TGTGCCAGCGGCGTGGGACTCCAAGACCAGCCCCAGCATTTT	CASGVGLQDQPQHF
TRBV30	-	TRBD2	TRBJ2-1	TGTGCCTGGAGTGTAGGGCTAGCGGGGAGTGAGCAGTTCTTC	CAWSVGLAGSEQFF
TRBV29-1	-	TRBD1	TRBJ1-1	TGCAGCGTTGAAGATGGGGACAGGGGTGATGAAGCTTTCTTT	CSVEDGDRGDEAFF
TRBV5-4	few	-	TRBJ2-7	TGTGCCAGCAGCTTGGGGAGCTCCTACGAGCAGTACTTC	CASSLGSSYEQYF
TRBV5-1	-	-	TRBJ1-1	TGCGCCAGCAAAATAAGGGGGGAGTACACTGAAGCTTTCTTT	CASKIRGEYTEAFF
TRBV6-1	-	-	TRBJ2-7	TGTGCCAGCAGTGAAGCCCTAGCTCCCACCCACGAGCAGTACTTC	CASSEALAPTHEQYF
TRBV5-6	-	TRBD2	TRBJ2-3	TGTGCCAGCAGCTTGGTGTCGGGACTAGGAGGTGCAGATACGCAGTATTTT	CASSLVSGLGGADTQYF
TRBV6-6	-	-	TRBJ2-5	TGTGCCAGCAGTTACTCGTCCAGGCAAGAGACCCAGTACTTC	CASSYSSRQETQYF